This T cell receptor beta chain is from a study of blood T cell repertoires in COVID-19. Methods used by the authors: Estimation of nucleated cell counts was performed using reference gene primer amplification. Measured with immunoSEQ multiplex PCR; TCRdb has only the in-frame clones, and not every one. Clone size and V and J calls were adopted from that table, with D and trimming inferred from the DNA. This sample has 200,000 or so clones, with about 80% found just once. V was trimmed by 5 bases and J by 6 bases, leaving 17 bases between them. CDR1 is PRHDT, CDR2 FYEKMQ, per germline (reference sequence). The CDR3 spans 16 residues. Assignment of participants to cohorts was predicated upon participant-reported clinical history.

The sequencing sample was made of PBMCs or T cells enriched from blood (not recorded which). The source is a middle-aged man who had recovered from COVID-19. V usage is TRBV13 and J usage is TRBJ1-6; D uncertain. The CDR3 protein is CASSPRSGIINSPLHF. Written as DNA, the CDR3 is TGTGCCAGCAGCCCACGCAGCGGAATAATTAATTCACCCCTCCACTTT.